A single sample is the source of the 22 T cell receptor beta chains below, sequenced in a study of control samples from healthy donors and cancer patients (dated by TCRdb to the early 2020s). Library construction relied on the immunoSEQ multiplex PCR assay. TCRdb's version of the immuneACCESS table is confined to in-frame rearrangements and falls short of the full clone set. An unresolved V gene accounts for under half of the shortfall where checked; the remainder is of unknown origin. The sample table contains approximately 160,000 clones; only one count was recorded for approximately 92% of them. Of the sample, roughly 2.1% is held by the ten largest clones. The sample consisted of blood. These receptors were taken from a woman aged 40 to 49 in good health.

The CDR3 region is CASSLVSGRDGYTF. Here the CDR3 DNA reads TGTGCCAGCAGCTTAGTAAGCGGGAGGGATGGCTACACCTTC. The J gene is TRBJ1-2, the V gene TRBV7-8; D is undetermined. Germline lookup yields CDR1 SGHVS and CDR2 FQNEAQ. The V end was cut by 1 base, the J end by 6 bases, with 12 bases between. This CDR3 comprises 14 residues.

V is TRBV9 and J is TRBJ2-5; TRBD1 matches 10 bases. This CDR3 contains 15 residues. V dropped 4 bases and J dropped 7; count of bases not matched to a gene: 10. From germline, CDR1 is SGDLS and CDR2 YYNGEE. The CDR3 nucleotides are TGTGCCAGCAGCCAAAGGACAGGGGGGAGTGGGACCCAGTACTTC. Protein sequence: CASSQRTGGSGTQYF.

This clone appeared a single time. In nucleotides, the CDR3 is TGTGCCAGCAGCCTAACAGGGACCTATGGCTACACCTTC. Its protein is CASSLTGTYGYTF. The rearrangement uses TRBV12-3 or TRBV12-4 and TRBJ1-2; D might be TRBD1 (6 bases). CDR3 size: 13 residues. Deletions cut 6 bases from V and 4 bases from J, with 12 bases between.

The chain combines TRBV7-8 with TRBJ2-7; a possible D gene is TRBD1 (6 bases). The CDR3 totals 15 residues. Germline V CDR1 and CDR2: SGHVS, FQNEAQ. V lost 2 bases and J lost 3, with 14 bases in between. The CDR3 bases are TGTGCCAGCAGCTTATTGATGGACAGCAACTACGAGCAGTACTTC. It codes for CASSLLMDSNYEQYF.

The genes are TRBV19 and TRBJ2-7; D not certain. Trimming stripped 4 bases from V and 6 bases from J, with 10 bases between. CDR3 size: 12 residues. Germline assignment: CDR1 LNHDA and CDR2 SQIVND (reference sequence). The chain's CDR3 is CASSTLLGEQYF. The CDR3 region has the DNA TGTGCCAGTAGTACACTATTAGGCGAGCAGTACTTC.

DNA of the CDR3: TGCGCCAGCAGCCTCGGGACTAGCGAGCCTTACAATGAGCAGTTCTTC. This encodes CASSLGTSEPYNEQFF. This chain joins TRBV5-1 and TRBJ2-1, with 10 nucleotides matching TRBD2. The CDR3 contains 16 residues. Unmatched junction bases numbered 8, after V lost 4 bases and J lost 4 bases. Germline CDR1 is SGHRS and CDR2 is YFSETQ. The whole variable domain, remainder taken from reference TRBV5-1 and TRBJ2-1, is KAGVTQTPRYLIKTRGQQVTLSCSPISGHRSVSWYQQTPGQGLQFLFEYFSETQRNKGNFPGRFSGRQFSNSRSEMNVSTLELGDSALYLCASSLGTSEPYNEQFFGPGTRLTVL.

The chain joins TRBV7-8 to TRBJ1-6, with D possibly matching TRBD1 (5 bases). The CDR3 is 15 residues long. CDR1 and CDR2 (germline): SGHVS, FQNEAQ. V lost 1 base, J lost 6 bases, and 10 bases lay in between. Written as DNA, the CDR3 is TGTGCCAGCAGCTTAGTCGGGGGACCTAATTCACCCCTCCACTTT. It specifies CASSLVGGPNSPLHF.

This clone showed up just once. The rearrangement links TRBV6-5 to TRBJ1-3, with D maybe TRBD1 (5 bases). V was clipped by 6 bases and J by 0 bases, with 9 bases between them. Germline V lookup: CDR1 MNHEY, CDR2 SVGAGI. The CDR3 consists of 14 residues. For the CDR3, the DNA is TGTGCCAGCAGAGCAGGGTTCTCTGGAAACACCATATATTTT. Protein: CASRAGFSGNTIYF.

This chain connects TRBV5-1 to TRBJ2-7; D is undetermined. CDR1 and CDR2 from the germline V gene are SGHRS and YFSETQ. V was pared by 0 bases and J by 3 bases, with 10 bases between. The CDR3 has 14 amino acids. CDR3 sequence: CASSLGLVGYEQYF. The CDR3 nucleotides read TGCGCCAGCAGCTTGGGCCTGGTGGGCTACGAGCAGTACTTC.

The genes are TRBV5-1 and TRBJ1-1, with no clear D. Germline lookup yields CDR1 SGHRS and CDR2 YFSETQ. CDR3 length equals 15 residues. The germline V and J ends were trimmed by 1 base and 7 bases, with 17 bases remaining between them. CDR3 DNA sequence: TGCGCCAGCAGCTTGAATGGCGGGGTGGTTGATGAAGCTTTCTTT. Residues: CASSLNGGVVDEAFF.

This sequence joins TRBV2 and TRBJ1-6, with 7 bases that match TRBD1. Germline assignment: CDR1 SNHLY and CDR2 FYNNEI. This CDR3 has 14 amino acids. Germline trimming cut 1 base from V and 10 bases from J; bases unmatched to any gene: 4. For the CDR3, the DNA is TGTGCCAGCAGTGAAGAGACAGGGCGATCACCCCTCCACTTT. Residues: CASSEETGRSPLHF.

The chain employs TRBV6-5 and TRBJ2-7; 8 nucleotides match TRBD1. The CDR3 spans 14 residues. The germline V gene has CDR1 MNHEY and CDR2 SVGAGI. The trim removed 3 bases at V and 3 bases at J, leaving 4 bases unmatched. The CDR3 nucleotides are TGTGCCAGCAGTTATTCAGGGGGCCTCTACGAGCAGTACTTC. Its protein product is CASSYSGGLYEQYF.

The chain recombines TRBV19 with TRBJ2-1; D not resolved. The CDR3 contains 15 residues. From germline, CDR1 is LNHDA and CDR2 SQIVND (reference sequence). Trimming took off 5 bases at V and 4 bases at J, with 15 bases between the two ends. Here the CDR3 DNA reads TGTGCCAGTAGTTCCCAGATAGGCCCTTACAATGAGCAGTTCTTC. Encoded protein: CASSSQIGPYNEQFF. Supplemented by reference TRBV19 and TRBJ2-1, the full variable domain reads DGGITQSPKYLFRKEGQNVTLSCEQNLNHDAMYWYRQDPGQGLRLIYYSQIVNDFQKGDIAEGYSVSREKKESFPLTVTSAQKNPTAFYLCASSSQIGPYNEQFFGPGTRLTVL.

The rearrangement links TRBV3-1 (or the pseudogene TRBV3-2) to TRBJ2-2, with D tentatively TRBD2 (5 bases). CDR1 LGHDT and CDR2 YNNKEL come from the germline V gene (reference sequence). Trimming took 4 bases from V and 6 from J, leaving 9 bases between them. The CDR3 totals 13 residues. Here the CDR3 reads CASSLLGAGELFF. CDR3 bases: TGTGCCAGCAGCCTCCTCGGGGCCGGGGAGCTGTTTTTT.

This chain joins TRBV9 and TRBJ1-2; the D gene is possibly TRBD1 (5 bases). The CDR3 loop spans 15 amino acids. V was pared by 3 bases and J by 0 bases, with 12 bases between. Germline V gene sequence: CDR1 SGDLS, CDR2 YYNGEE. CDR3 coding DNA: TGTGCCAGCAGCGACTTCGGGGGGGCTAACTATGGCTACACCTTC. As protein: CASSDFGGANYGYTF. Full variable domain (remainder filled in from reference TRBV9 and TRBJ1-2): DSGVTQTPKHLITATGQRVTLRCSPRSGDLSVYWYQQSLDQGLQFLIQYYNGEERAKGNILERFSAQQFPDLHSELNLSSLELGDSALYFCASSDFGGANYGYTFGSGTRLTVV.

The chain couples TRBV6-5 to TRBJ1-5; D uncertain. Deletions cut 2 bases from V and 0 bases from J, with 8 bases between. Germline values: CDR1 MNHEY, CDR2 SVGAGI. The CDR3 is made up of 15 amino acids. Written as DNA, the CDR3 is TGTGCCAGCAGTTACAACGTTTATAGCAATCAGCCCCAGCATTTT. Its protein is CASSYNVYSNQPQHF.

This clone was seen only once. V and J are TRBV25-1 and TRBJ2-1; D may be TRBD2 (5 bases). Germline lookup yields CDR1 MGHDK and CDR2 SYGVNS. CDR3 length equals 11 residues. Trimming shortened V by 11 bases and J by 8 bases, and 13 bases separated the two germline ends. In DNA form, the CDR3 reads TGTGCCCCCGAGGTCGGGGATGAGCAGTTCTTC. Translated: CAPEVGDEQFF.

This chain joins TRBV7-3 and TRBJ2-5; the match to TRBD1 covers 9 bases. CDR1 SGHTA and CDR2 FQGTGA come from the germline V gene. V lost 4 bases to trimming and J lost 5 bases; unmatched junction nucleotides: 8. There are 15 residues in the CDR3. The CDR3 DNA sequence: TGTGCCAGCAGCTCAGGAACAGGGGGCCGGGAGACCCAGTACTTC. Its translation: CASSSGTGGRETQYF.

This clone appeared a few times. This sequence joins TRBV5-1 and TRBJ1-6; 7 positions agree with TRBD1. The CDR3 runs 15 residues. CDR1 is SGHRS, CDR2 YFSETQ, per germline. V lost 4 bases, J lost 6 bases, and 7 bases stayed unmatched. CDR3: CASSQTGQFNSPLHF. In DNA form, the CDR3 reads TGCGCCAGCAGCCAAACGGGACAGTTTAATTCACCCCTCCACTTT.

The J gene is TRBJ2-2, the V gene TRBV20-1; no clear D. The CDR3 sequence is 14 residues long. Germline CDR1 and CDR2: DFQATT and SNEGSKA (reference sequence). Trimming shortened V by 3 bases and J by 6 bases, and 14 bases separated the two germline ends. CDR3 sequence reads: CSASASRTSGELFF. The CDR3 bases are TGCAGTGCTAGTGCAAGCAGAACCTCCGGGGAGCTGTTTTTT.

The chain carries TRBV3-1 (or the pseudogene TRBV3-2) and TRBJ2-1, with TRBD2 as a possible D gene (6 bases). V was shortened by 1 base and J by 9 bases, with 19 bases between the two germline ends. Germline CDR1 is LGHDT and CDR2 is YNNKEL (reference sequence). CDR3 length equals 16 residues. As DNA, the CDR3 is TGTGCCAGCAGCCAAGGGACCGGGACCCCCGGGGGTGAGCAGTTCTTC. Residues: CASSQGTGTPGGEQFF.

This clone was counted once. The chain couples TRBV5-1 to TRBJ1-1; D might be TRBD1 (5 bases). The CDR3 runs 15 residues. V was cut by 2 bases and J by 0 bases, with 11 bases left in between. Germline lookup yields CDR1 SGHRS and CDR2 YFSETQ. The CDR3 DNA reads as TGCGCCAGCAGCTTAGACAGAACTATGAACACTGAAGCTTTCTTT. This encodes CASSLDRTMNTEAFF.